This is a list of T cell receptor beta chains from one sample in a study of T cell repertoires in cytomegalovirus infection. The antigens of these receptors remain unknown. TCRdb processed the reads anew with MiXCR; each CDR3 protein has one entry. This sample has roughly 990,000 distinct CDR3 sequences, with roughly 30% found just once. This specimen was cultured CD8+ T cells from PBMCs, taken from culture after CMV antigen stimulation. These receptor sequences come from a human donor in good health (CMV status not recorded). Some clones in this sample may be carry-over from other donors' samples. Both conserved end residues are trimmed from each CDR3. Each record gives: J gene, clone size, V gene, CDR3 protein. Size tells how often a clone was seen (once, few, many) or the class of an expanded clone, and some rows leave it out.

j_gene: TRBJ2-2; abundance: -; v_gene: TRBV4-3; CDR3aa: ASSQDTATPNTGELF
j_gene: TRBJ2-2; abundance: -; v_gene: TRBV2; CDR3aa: ASSSGAVGELF
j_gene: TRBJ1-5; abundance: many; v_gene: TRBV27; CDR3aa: ASSLGRYQPQH
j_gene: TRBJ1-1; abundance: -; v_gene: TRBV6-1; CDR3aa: ASSGGSLRDKDMRTEAF
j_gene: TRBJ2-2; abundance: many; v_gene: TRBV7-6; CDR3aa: ASSFTGGGTGELF
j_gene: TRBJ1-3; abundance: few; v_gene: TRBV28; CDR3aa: ASSFLTVTGNTIY
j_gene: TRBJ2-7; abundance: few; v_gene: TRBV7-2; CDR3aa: ASSLTSGGETNYEQY
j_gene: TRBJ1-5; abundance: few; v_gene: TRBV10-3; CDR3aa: AISDRGQPQH
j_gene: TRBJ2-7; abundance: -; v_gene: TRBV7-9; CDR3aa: ASSPTSGGAHEQY
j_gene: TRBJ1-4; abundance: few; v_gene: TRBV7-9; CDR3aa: ASSPPTTGTHEKLF
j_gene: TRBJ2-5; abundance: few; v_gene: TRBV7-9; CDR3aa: ASSLAFGTSGETQY
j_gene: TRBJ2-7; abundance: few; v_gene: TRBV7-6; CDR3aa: ASSDQGSYEQY
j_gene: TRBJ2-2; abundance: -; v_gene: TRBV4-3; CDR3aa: ASSQQRRPGGELF
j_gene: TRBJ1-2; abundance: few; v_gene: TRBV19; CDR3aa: AIFDRDHGYT
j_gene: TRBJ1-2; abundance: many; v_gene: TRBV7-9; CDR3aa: ASSPGQGENYGYT
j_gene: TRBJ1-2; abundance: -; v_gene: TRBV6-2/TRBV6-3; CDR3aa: ASSYPLGNGYT
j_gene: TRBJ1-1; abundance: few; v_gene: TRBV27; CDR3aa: ASSFARTGPEAF
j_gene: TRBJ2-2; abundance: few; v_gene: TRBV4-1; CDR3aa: ASSPRPASNTGELF
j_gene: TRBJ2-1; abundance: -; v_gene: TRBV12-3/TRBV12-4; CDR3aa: ASSMANEQF
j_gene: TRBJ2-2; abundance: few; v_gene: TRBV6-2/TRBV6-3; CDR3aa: ASSPSPRELF
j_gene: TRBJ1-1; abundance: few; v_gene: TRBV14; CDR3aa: ASSQSLGDTEAF
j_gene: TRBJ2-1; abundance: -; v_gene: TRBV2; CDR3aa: ASTGTEQF
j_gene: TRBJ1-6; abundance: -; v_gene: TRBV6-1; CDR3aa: ASRHGTSSSYNSPLH
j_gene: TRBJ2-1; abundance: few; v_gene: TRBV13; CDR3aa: ASSSYSDNEQF
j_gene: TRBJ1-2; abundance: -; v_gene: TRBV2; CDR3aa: ASFYDYGYT
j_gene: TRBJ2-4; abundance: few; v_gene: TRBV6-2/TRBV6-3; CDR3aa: ASSGQGEFGKNIQY
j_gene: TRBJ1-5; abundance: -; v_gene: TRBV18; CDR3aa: ASSPQPGRAQPQH
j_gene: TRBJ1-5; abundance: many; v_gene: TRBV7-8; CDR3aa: ASSLSPSYNQPQH
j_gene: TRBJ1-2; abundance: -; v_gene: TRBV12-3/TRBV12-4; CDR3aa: ASSLELWDSYGYT
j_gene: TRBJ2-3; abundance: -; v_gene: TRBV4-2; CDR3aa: ASSQRPGQGAPDTQY
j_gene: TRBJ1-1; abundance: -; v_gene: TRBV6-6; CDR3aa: ASSLTGNSEAF
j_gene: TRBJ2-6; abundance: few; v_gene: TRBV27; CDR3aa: ASSPGFGANVLT
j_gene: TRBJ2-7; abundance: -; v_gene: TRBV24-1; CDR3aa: ATSDFTYEQY
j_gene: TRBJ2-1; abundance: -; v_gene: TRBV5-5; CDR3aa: ASSLTPGAPAYNEQF
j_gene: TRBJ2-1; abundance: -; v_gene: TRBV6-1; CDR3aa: ASSYLGQHNEQF
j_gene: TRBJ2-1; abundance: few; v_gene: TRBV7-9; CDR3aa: ASTPWGRVNNEQF
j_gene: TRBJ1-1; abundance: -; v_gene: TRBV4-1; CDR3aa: ASSRTGAGNTEAF
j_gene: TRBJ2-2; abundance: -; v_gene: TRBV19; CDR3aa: ASSGQAQGTGELF
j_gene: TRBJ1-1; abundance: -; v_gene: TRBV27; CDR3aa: ASSLRGPASTEAF
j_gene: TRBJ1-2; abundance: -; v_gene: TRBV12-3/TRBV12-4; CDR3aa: ASSRDTRGGYT
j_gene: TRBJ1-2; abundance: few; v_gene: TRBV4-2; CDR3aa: ASSPGQGQDGYT
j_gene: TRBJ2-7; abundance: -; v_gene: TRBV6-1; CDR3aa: ASSGQRGGSYEQY
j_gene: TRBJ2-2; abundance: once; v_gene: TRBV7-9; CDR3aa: ASSTARIGELF
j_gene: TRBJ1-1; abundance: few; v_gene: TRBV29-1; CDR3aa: SVEDRPGQGGGAF
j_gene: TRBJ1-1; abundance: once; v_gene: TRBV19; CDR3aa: ASTFSTEAF
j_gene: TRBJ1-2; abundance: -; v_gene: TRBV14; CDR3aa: ASSQHRANYGYT
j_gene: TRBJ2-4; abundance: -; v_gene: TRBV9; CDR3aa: ASSVNKGQITGDIQY
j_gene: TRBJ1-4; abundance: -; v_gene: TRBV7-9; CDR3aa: ASSPGARGEKLF
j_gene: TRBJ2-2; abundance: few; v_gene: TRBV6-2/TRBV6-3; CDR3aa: ASKGHSNTGELF
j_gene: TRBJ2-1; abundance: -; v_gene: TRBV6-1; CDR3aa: ASSDRTSYNEQF
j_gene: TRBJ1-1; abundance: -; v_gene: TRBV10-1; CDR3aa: ASSESENTEAF
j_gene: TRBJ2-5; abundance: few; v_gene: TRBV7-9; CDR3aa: ASSLVGRGEETQY